These T cell receptor beta chains were read from a single sample in a study of T cells expressing NK-cell markers. TCRdb reworked the 5' RACE reads into one entry per CDR3 protein, no DNA. This sample contains under 600,000 distinct CDR3 sequences. Sample: blood T cells: a sorted CD56 or NKG2C T cell subset, CD4+ or CD8+ T cells, or bulk PBMC T cells (not recorded which). These receptors were collected from a woman aged 45 to 65 in good health. Each CDR3 is given with its conserved first and last residue.

v_call	j_call	cdr3_aa
TRBV6-4	TRBJ2-1	CASSETGTSHYNEQFF
TRBV20-1	TRBJ2-5	CSAGGTSGRETQYF
TRBV6-5	TRBJ2-5	CASSVTTGEETQYF
TRBV20-1	TRBJ2-5	CSAPGTSGSGETQYF
TRBV2	TRBJ1-6	CASSYEDNSPLHF
TRBV21-1	TRBJ2-1	CASSKVEASGRAPLSQFF
TRBV10-3	TRBJ1-2	CAISGEVNYGYTF
TRBV5-1	TRBJ2-7	CASGMGGAGEQYF
TRBV29-1	TRBJ2-3	CSLNSGTDTQYF
TRBV7-9	TRBJ2-4	CASSLGLAGGPAKNIQYF
TRBV29-1	TRBJ2-1	CSVHGDRGYNEQFF
TRBV12-3/TRBV12-4	TRBJ2-1	CASNQAGYNEQFF
TRBV7-2	TRBJ1-1	CASSLGLIGPDTEAFF
TRBV9	TRBJ2-1	CASSVGPSGLDEQFF
TRBV7-3	TRBJ1-2	CASSRGGSNYGYTF
TRBV5-1	TRBJ1-2	CASSLLGQARFDGYTF
TRBV15	TRBJ2-7	CATSLAGAYEQYF
TRBV25-1	TRBJ2-1	CASSEYGEQFF
TRBV10-1	TRBJ2-1	CASSEPTSEQFF
TRBV3-1	TRBJ2-2	CASSQFYSGTLPGELFF
TRBV7-2	TRBJ2-5	CASSWGLAKQETQYF
TRBV6-5	TRBJ2-2	CASSRDGGIATGELFF
TRBV5-6	TRBJ2-3	CASSWGPNTDTQYF
TRBV29-1	TRBJ1-1	CSGTTGNSGTEAFF
TRBV20-1	TRBJ1-1	CSAPRQGKGTEAFF
TRBV5-4	TRBJ2-1	CASSDGPHNEQFF
TRBV28	TRBJ1-5	CASSTYRDSLNQPQHF
TRBV7-2	TRBJ2-1	CASSFLDAGQFF
TRBV18	TRBJ1-5	CASSTGQGSQPQHF
TRBV12-3/TRBV12-4	TRBJ2-5	CASTTRDSETQYF
TRBV2	TRBJ2-1	CASRYGADEQFF
TRBV4-1	TRBJ2-1	CASSPIGRASYNEQFF
TRBV6-4	TRBJ2-2	CASSAGDTGELFF
TRBV5-1	TRBJ1-1	CASSFRQGAFEAFF
TRBV18	TRBJ1-1	CASSRRDTEAFF
TRBV12-3/TRBV12-4	TRBJ2-1	CASRSDTGTESYNEQFF
TRBV24-1	TRBJ2-1	CATSDERTTNNEQFF
TRBV28	TRBJ2-1	CASSLLGLKSVNEQFF
TRBV7-3	TRBJ2-7	CASAKRGSYEQYF
TRBV5-1	TRBJ2-7	CASSAGQGSFYEQYF
TRBV15	TRBJ1-3	CATSRQIRTGGSGNTIYF
TRBV2	TRBJ2-1	CASSELAGAYNEQFF
TRBV5-5	TRBJ1-1	CASSYGGPTGEAFF
TRBV5-1	TRBJ1-5	CASSSGTGLSNQPQHF
TRBV19	TRBJ2-1	CASMGLSYNEQFF
TRBV20-1	TRBJ2-5	CSARPSGPSTETQYF
TRBV5-4	TRBJ2-3	CASSPGTPSTDTQYF
TRBV6-5	TRBJ2-1	CASRKSGSKNNEQFF
TRBV29-1	TRBJ2-1	CSAAGGLAYNEQFF
TRBV7-2	TRBJ2-1	CASSLGTGDEQFF
TRBV7-7	TRBJ2-1	CASSLAYRDEQFF
TRBV5-1	TRBJ1-2	CASSLVSRGPNYGYTF
TRBV12-3/TRBV12-4	TRBJ2-3	CASSFGSTLITDTQYF
TRBV27	TRBJ2-1	CASSPAGGVYNEQFF
TRBV20-1	TRBJ2-5	CSALVDVETQYF
TRBV20-1	TRBJ2-5	CSASTTSETQYF
TRBV10-3	TRBJ2-1	CAISSNDEQFF
TRBV12-3/TRBV12-4	TRBJ2-2	CASRESGLGELFF
TRBV5-1	TRBJ2-7	CASSVTGVGEQYF